The rows below give T cell receptor beta chains drawn from one sample of a study of blood T cell repertoires in COVID-19. The protocol was immunoSEQ multiplex PCR, while the TCRdb copy is restricted to in-frame clones and leaves out a portion. The sample consists of 400,000 to 450,000 clones, 90% of them appearing once. Sequenced input: PBMCs or T cells enriched from blood (not recorded which). The source of these receptors is a man aged 18 to 29 who had recovered from COVID-19. Both conserved end residues are part of each CDR3. A D gene is named only where the DNA matches it firmly. A clone size is listed for some rows: how often the clone was seen (once, few, many), or a class if it is expanded.

J gene	V gene	clone size	D gene	CDR3 protein	CDR3 DNA
TRBJ2-7	TRBV5-1	.	TRBD1	CASSYYLGQGYYEQYF	TGCGCCAGCAGCTACTACCTCGGACAGGGGTACTACGAGCAGTACTTC
TRBJ2-7	TRBV6-5	.	TRBD1	CASRRTGEQYF	TGTGCCAGCAGGCGGACAGGGGAGCAGTACTTC
TRBJ1-5	TRBV19	once	.	CASREQSQPQHF	TGTGCCAGTAGAGAACAGAGTCAGCCCCAGCATTTT
TRBJ1-2	TRBV19	.	TRBD1	CASSSGTGRGNYGYTF	TGTGCCAGTAGTTCTGGGACAGGTCGGGGGAACTATGGCTACACCTTC
TRBJ1-5	TRBV4-1	.	.	CASSQVSLRQDPQHF	TGCGCCAGCAGCCAAGTTAGTCTTCGCCAAGATCCCCAGCATTTT
TRBJ1-2	TRBV2	.	.	CASSPEGAGYGYTF	TGTGCCAGCAGCCCCGAAGGGGCCGGTTATGGCTACACCTTC
TRBJ1-2	TRBV6-5	.	TRBD1	CASSRDRGLYGYTF	TGTGCCAGCAGCCGGGACAGAGGGCTCTATGGCTACACCTTC
TRBJ1-5	TRBV19	.	TRBD1	CASSAIGTATNQPQHF	TGTGCCAGTAGCGCCATCGGGACAGCAACCAATCAGCCCCAGCATTTT
TRBJ1-3	TRBV28	.	TRBD1	CASSLGTGFGNTIYF	TGTGCCAGCAGTTTGGGGACAGGGTTTGGAAACACCATATATTTT
TRBJ2-5	TRBV11-3	.	.	CASSKHRGEETQYF	TGTGCCAGCAGCAAACACCGGGGAGAAGAGACCCAGTACTTC
TRBJ1-4	TRBV6-2/TRBV6-3	.	TRBD1	CASSPDRGPDEKLFF	TGTGCCAGCAGTCCCGACAGGGGGCCGGATGAAAAACTGTTTTTT
TRBJ2-2	TRBV9	.	TRBD1	CASSTGTGLNTGELFF	TGTGCCAGCAGCACCGGGACAGGGCTGAACACCGGGGAGCTGTTTTTT
TRBJ1-4	TRBV18	.	.	CASAGSGEKLFF	TGTGCCAGCGCAGGGTCGGGTGAAAAACTGTTTTTT
TRBJ1-5	TRBV21-1	.	.	CASSKGGPFNQPQHF	TGTGCCAGCAGCAAGGGAGGACCTTTCAATCAGCCCCAGCATTTT
TRBJ2-5	TRBV11-3	once	TRBD2	CASSSTSGGGETQYF	TGTGCCAGCAGCTCGACTAGCGGGGGAGGAGAGACCCAGTACTTC
TRBJ1-1	TRBV2	.	.	CASRADIQAFF	TGTGCCAGCAGGGCCGACATCCAAGCTTTCTTT
TRBJ2-1	TRBV5-1	.	TRBD2	CASRQTSGRSGQFF	TGCGCCAGCAGGCAGACCAGCGGGAGGTCAGGGCAGTTCTTC
TRBJ2-4	TRBV7-6	.	TRBD2	CASSLVISGSPLAKNIQYF	TGTGCCAGCAGCTTAGTAATTAGCGGGTCACCATTAGCCAAAAACATTCAGTACTTC
TRBJ2-1	TRBV7-3	.	.	CASSLMSPGEQFF	TGTGCCAGCAGCTTAATGTCCCCCGGTGAGCAGTTCTTC
TRBJ2-2	TRBV7-9	once	TRBD1	CASSSGTVTGELFF	TGTGCCAGCAGCTCCGGGACAGTTACCGGGGAGCTGTTTTTT
TRBJ2-1	TRBV11-3	.	.	CASSPSGLLNEQFF	TGTGCCAGCAGCCCGTCAGGGCTCTTGAATGAGCAGTTCTTC
TRBJ1-2	TRBV9	.	.	CASSVNLVSSYGYTF	TGTGCCAGCAGCGTCAACCTAGTTTCAAGCTATGGCTACACCTTC
TRBJ1-1	TRBV2	.	TRBD1	CASSDPGTGYTEAFF	TGTGCCAGCAGTGATCCCGGGACAGGCTACACTGAAGCTTTCTTT
TRBJ1-6	TRBV5-5	.	TRBD1	CASSQHRGDNSPLHF	TGTGCCAGCAGCCAACACAGGGGAGATAATTCACCCCTCCACTTT
TRBJ1-1	TRBV15	.	.	CATTLGGEDTEAFF	TGTGCCACCACTCTAGGCGGGGAGGACACTGAAGCTTTCTTT
TRBJ2-7	TRBV7-8	.	.	CASSLGRAYEQYF	TGTGCCAGCAGCTTGGGCAGGGCCTACGAGCAGTACTTC
TRBJ1-6	TRBV7-9	.	TRBD1	CASSSGTVPNSPLHF	TGTGCCAGCAGCTCCGGGACAGTGCCTAATTCACCCCTCCACTTT
TRBJ2-5	TRBV9	.	.	CASSVAGGLVETQYF	TGTGCCAGCAGCGTAGCAGGAGGTTTAGTAGAGACCCAGTACTTC
TRBJ2-1	TRBV2	.	TRBD1	CASAPGQAFNEQFF	TGTGCCAGTGCTCCGGGACAGGCTTTCAATGAGCAGTTCTTC
TRBJ2-7	TRBV7-9	.	TRBD1	CASSPTGAYEQYF	TGTGCCAGCAGCCCGACAGGGGCCTACGAGCAGTACTTC
TRBJ1-1	TRBV14	.	.	CASSQAAANTEAFF	TGTGCCAGCAGCCAAGCGGCGGCGAACACTGAAGCTTTCTTT
TRBJ1-4	TRBV3-1/TRBV3-2	.	TRBD1	CASRPSRDRPYEKLFF	TGTGCCAGCAGACCTTCCCGGGACAGGCCTTATGAAAAACTGTTTTTT
TRBJ1-1	TRBV28	.	.	CASSYVQEGTEAFF	TGTGCCAGCAGTTATGTACAGGAGGGCACTGAAGCTTTCTTT
TRBJ1-3	TRBV24-1	.	TRBD1	CATSGTGATGNTIYF	TGTGCCACCAGTGGAACAGGGGCCACTGGAAACACCATATATTTT
TRBJ2-7	TRBV10-3	.	.	CAISEHSYEQYF	TGTGCCATCAGTGAGCACTCCTACGAGCAGTACTTC
TRBJ1-5	TRBV19	.	.	CASSIFLSGTQPQHF	TGTGCCAGTAGTATTTTTCTTTCGGGAACCCAGCCCCAGCATTTT
TRBJ2-1	TRBV4-1	.	.	CASSLVSSYNEQFF	TGCGCCAGCAGCCTCGTTAGCTCCTACAATGAGCAGTTCTTC
TRBJ2-3	TRBV12-5	.	.	CASGVRGTDTQYF	TGTGCTAGTGGGGTGCGGGGCACAGATACGCAGTATTTT
TRBJ2-1	TRBV7-2	.	.	CASSLEGGARNEQFF	TGTGCCAGCAGCTTAGAGGGGGGGGCCCGGAATGAGCAGTTCTTC
TRBJ1-2	TRBV3-1/TRBV3-2	.	TRBD1	CASSQGQGAFGYTF	TGTGCCAGCAGCCAAGGACAGGGGGCGTTTGGCTACACCTTC
TRBJ1-6	TRBV7-3	.	TRBD1	CASSHRGSPLHF	TGTGCCAGCAGCCACAGGGGATCACCCCTCCACTTT
TRBJ2-1	TRBV11-3	.	.	CASSLNSDNEQFF	TGTGCCAGCAGCTTAAACAGTGACAATGAGCAGTTCTTC
TRBJ2-3	TRBV27	.	TRBD2	CASTASGRRYTDTQYF	TGTGCCAGCACTGCTAGCGGGAGAAGGTACACAGATACGCAGTATTTT
TRBJ1-5	TRBV7-9	.	TRBD1	CASSSSGPDRGGNQPQHF	TGTGCCAGCAGCTCGAGTGGCCCTGACAGGGGGGGCAATCAGCCCCAGCATTTT
TRBJ2-5	TRBV5-6	.	TRBD1	CASSGDRGGETQYF	TGTGCCAGCAGCGGGGACAGGGGGGGTGAGACCCAGTACTTC
TRBJ1-6	TRBV5-1	.	.	CASRHGDSPLHF	TGCGCCAGCAGACACGGAGATTCACCCCTCCACTTT
TRBJ1-5	TRBV12-3/TRBV12-4	.	.	CASSFGVPQPQHF	TGTGCCAGCAGTTTCGGGGTACCGCAGCCCCAGCATTTT
TRBJ2-1	TRBV6-5	.	TRBD1	CASSSDRGDNEQFF	TGTGCCAGCAGTTCGGACAGGGGCGACAATGAGCAGTTCTTC
TRBJ1-1	TRBV5-4	.	TRBD1	CASGLGQENTEAFF	TGTGCCAGCGGACTGGGACAGGAGAACACTGAAGCTTTCTTT
TRBJ1-1	TRBV5-4	.	.	CASSLARGNTEAFF	TGTGCCAGCAGCTTGGCCCGGGGGAACACTGAAGCTTTCTTT
TRBJ1-3	TRBV9	.	.	CASSLGLSGNTIYF	TGTGCCAGCAGTCTTGGACTTTCTGGAAACACCATATATTTT
TRBJ1-6	TRBV27	.	TRBD1	CASSTLLRGTGGLSLHF	TGTGCCAGCAGTACCCTGCTCCGAGGGACAGGCGGGTTGTCCCTCCACTTT
TRBJ1-2	TRBV19	.	.	CASSRREANYGYTF	TGTGCCAGTAGTCGCAGGGAAGCGAACTATGGCTACACCTTC